This T cell receptor (beta chain) was recorded in a study of response to subunit inactivated influenza vaccine. Study observations and caveats: Authors suggested that a seasonal influenza vaccination recruits few new T cells each time.

There are 14 residues in the CDR3. Germline CDR1 is DFQATT and CDR2 is SNEGSKA (reference sequence). TCRdb used MiXCR to reprocess the RT-PCR reads, holding one entry per CDR3 protein. The data show roughly 500,000 distinct CDR3 sequences, about 25% seen once. This clonotype came up a few times. Antigen: not known. The junction departs from the called germline gene at one end, perhaps through a read error. Sequenced here: CD4+ T cells sorted from PBMCs, sampled more than 4 days after vaccination. The sequence derives from a man aged 50 or older who received an inactivated influenza vaccine. The chain links TRBV20-1 to TRBJ2-3; TRBD2 aligns across 9 bases. This CDR3 reads CSAVTSGITNTQYF. CDR3 coding DNA: TGCAGTGCCGTGACTAGCGGAATCACAAATACGCAGTATTTT.